A selection of T cell receptor beta chains follows, all from one sample in a study of long-term antiretroviral therapy in people with HIV. Using immunoSEQ multiplex PCR, the repertoire was profiled, and TCRdb retains in-frame clones only, with some absent. The table shows around 20,000 clones, with 76% occurring only once. The sequencing here drew on unsorted PBMCs, taken 0.5 years before starting antiretroviral therapy. These TCRs come from a woman aged 45-60 years with HIV. CDR3s include the opening cysteine and the closing phenylalanine or tryptophan. Fields, in order: CDR3 DNA, CDR3 protein, CDR3 length, D gene, clone size, V gene, J gene. The D gene is left open where the match is weak. For some rows the clone size is stated as once, few or many, or as a class when expanded; others skip it.

TGTGCCAGTAGTATAGAGGAAGTTCCCACAGATACGCAGTATTTT	CASSIEEVPTDTQYF	15	.	.	TRBV19	TRBJ2-3
TGTGCTAGTGCCCTGGGAGCGGGGGGGCTCAAAAACATTCAGTACTTC	CASALGAGGLKNIQYF	16	TRBD2	.	TRBV12-5	TRBJ2-4
TGTGCCAGCAGCCAGAAACAGGGGGCGAATGAAAAACTGTTTTTT	CASSQKQGANEKLFF	15	TRBD1	once	TRBV14	TRBJ1-4
TGTGCCAGCAGCTTAATGCAGCGGGGGACAGATACGCAGTATTTT	CASSLMQRGTDTQYF	15	TRBD2	few	TRBV7-8	TRBJ2-3
TGTGCCAGCAGTACTAGCGACTACACCGGGGAGCTGTTTTTT	CASSTSDYTGELFF	14	TRBD2	.	TRBV6-5	TRBJ2-2
TGTGCCATCAGTACCGATCCTAACTATGGCTACACCTTC	CAISTDPNYGYTF	13	.	.	TRBV10-3	TRBJ1-2
TGTGCCAGCAGCGCCGCTGGACAGTTGAACACTGAAGCTTTCTTT	CASSAAGQLNTEAFF	15	.	.	TRBV9	TRBJ1-1
TGTGCCAGCAGCTTGGTTATGGGAGGGCAATCCTACAATGAGCAGTTCTTC	CASSLVMGGQSYNEQFF	17	TRBD2	few	TRBV5-8	TRBJ2-1
TGTGCCAGCGGGGGGGCCGGAGATACGCAGTATTTT	CASGGAGDTQYF	12	.	.	TRBV7-9	TRBJ2-3
TGTGCCAGCAGCTTAGGAGACAATGAGCAGTTCTTC	CASSLGDNEQFF	12	.	.	TRBV7-7	TRBJ2-1
TGTGCCAGCAGCTCGCCAACTAGCGGGGGGAGTATAGATACGCAGTATTTT	CASSSPTSGGSIDTQYF	17	TRBD2	.	TRBV5-8	TRBJ2-3
TGTGCCAGCAGAACGGGCCTCCTCGGGGAGCTGTTTTTT	CASRTGLLGELFF	13	.	.	TRBV6-6	TRBJ2-2
TGTGCCAGCAGTCCCGGACAGCTTCGGGAGACCCAGTACTTC	CASSPGQLRETQYF	14	.	.	TRBV27	TRBJ2-5
TGTGCCAGCAGCTTAGATAAGGGGGCAGGGGGGTTGCTTCAGCCCCAGCATTTT	CASSLDKGAGGLLQPQHF	18	TRBD1	.	TRBV11-2	TRBJ1-5
TGTGCCAGTAGAGTGGAGAACACTGAAGCTTTCTTT	CASRVENTEAFF	12	.	.	TRBV19	TRBJ1-1
TGTGCCAGCAGCCCGGACAGGGGGCTTCATGAGCAGTTCTTC	CASSPDRGLHEQFF	14	TRBD1	once	TRBV7-7	TRBJ2-1
TGTGCCAGCAGCCAGGCGGACCGTAGCAATCAGCCCCAGCATTTT	CASSQADRSNQPQHF	15	.	.	TRBV7-8	TRBJ1-5
TGCGCCAGCAGCCGCGACGGGACACTTGGAAACACCATATATTTT	CASSRDGTLGNTIYF	15	.	.	TRBV5-1	TRBJ1-3
TGTGCCAGCAGTGAAGGGCAGGTCCCTAGACAGTTCTTC	CASSEGQVPRQFF	13	.	.	TRBV25-1	TRBJ2-1
TGTGCCAGCAGCCCTAGCGGGGTGGGGGCGGAGACCCAGTACTTC	CASSPSGVGAETQYF	15	TRBD2	once	TRBV9	TRBJ2-5
TGTGCCAGCAGCTTAGTTAAGACTGAAGCTTTCTTT	CASSLVKTEAFF	12	.	.	TRBV11-2	TRBJ1-1
TGCGCCAGCAGCTTTAGCAGTTCTGGACCCACGGTCGGGGAGCTGTTTTTT	CASSFSSSGPTVGELFF	17	.	.	TRBV5-1	TRBJ2-2
TGCGCCAGCAGCCCGTGGACGGGTTACAACACTGAAGCTTTCTTT	CASSPWTGYNTEAFF	15	.	.	TRBV5-1	TRBJ1-1
TGTGCCAGCAGAAGGGGGAATGGCGGGGAGCTGTTTTTT	CASRRGNGGELFF	13	.	.	TRBV6-5	TRBJ2-2
TGTGCTAGTGGTTTGCGGCTAGCGGGGCCAGATACGCAGTATTTT	CASGLRLAGPDTQYF	15	TRBD2	.	TRBV12-5	TRBJ2-3
TGTGCCAGCAGCTTAGTTCCGGGACAGCCCGTCTATGAAGCTTTCTTT	CASSLVPGQPVYEAFF	16	TRBD1	.	TRBV7-8	TRBJ1-1
TGTGCCAGCAGCTTGGGCGGGGGGGTCCAAGAGACCCAGTACTTC	CASSLGGGVQETQYF	15	TRBD2	.	TRBV5-5	TRBJ2-5
TGCGCCAGCAGCTTGGCCCCGGGGGGGGCTGACACCGGGGAGCTGTTTTTT	CASSLAPGGADTGELFF	17	TRBD2	medium-sized	TRBV5-1	TRBJ2-2
TGTGCCAGCAGTTCACCGAACTCGCGGAGAGAGACCCAGTACTTC	CASSSPNSRRETQYF	15	.	.	TRBV27	TRBJ2-5